This T cell receptor beta chain comes out of a study of cytomegalovirus exposure and HLA in healthy donors. PCR was performed using 60 Vbeta and 13 Jbeta primers. The assay was immunoSEQ multiplex PCR, and TCRdb's table has in-frame clones only and misses some. Of 100,000 to 150,000 clones listed, nearly 85% are singletons. V lost 6 bases and J lost 3; bases outside the gene matches: 8. CDR1 and CDR2 (germline): SNHLY, FYNNEI. This CDR3 region has 14 residues. Study-wide results and limits: As a later analysis showed, a missense DCLRE1C variant was linked to trimming of TCR beta V- and J-genes. The authors judged a highly shared variant cluster likely a sequencing artifact.

Comment on this clone: Its antigen remains unidentified.

Participants comprised healthy donors of bone marrow. These donors counted as nominally healthy when sampled, but unrecorded immune exposures were likely. The chain joins TRBV2 to TRBJ2-7, with 7 nucleotides matching TRBD1. The receptor was derived from a boy younger than 18 in good health and CMV-seronegative. Input material: PBMCs. The CDR3 sequence is CASRYDRALYEQYF. CDR3 in DNA: TGTGCCAGCAGGTATGACAGGGCCCTCTACGAGCAGTACTTC. The full variable domain, completed using reference TRBV2 and TRBJ2-7, is EPEVTQTPSHQVTQMGQEVILRCVPISNHLYFYWYRQILGQKVEFLVSFYNNEISEKSEIFDDQFSVERPDGSNFTLKIRSTKLEDSAMYFCASRYDRALYEQYFGPGTRLTVT.